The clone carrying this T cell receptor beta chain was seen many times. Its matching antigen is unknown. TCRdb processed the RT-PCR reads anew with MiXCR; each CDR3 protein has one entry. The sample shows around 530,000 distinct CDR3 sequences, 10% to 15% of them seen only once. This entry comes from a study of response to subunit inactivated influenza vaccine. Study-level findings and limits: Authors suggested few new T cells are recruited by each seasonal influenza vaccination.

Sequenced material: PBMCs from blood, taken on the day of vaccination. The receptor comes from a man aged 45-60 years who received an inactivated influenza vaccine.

The CDR3 DNA follows: TGCAGCGTCATAGACAGGGGCAATGAGCAGTTCTTC. Protein product: CSVIDRGNEQFF. The genes are TRBV29-1 and TRBJ2-1; 8 bases line up with TRBD1. Germline V gene sequence: CDR1 SQVTM, CDR2 ANQGSEA. Trimming took 6 bases from V and 6 from J; bases not matched to a gene: 4. CDR3 size: 12 residues.